This T cell receptor (beta chain) is drawn from a study of post-analysis software for immune sequencing data. Looking at the study overall: Relapsing-remitting, secondary progressive and progressive-relapsing forms made up the multiple sclerosis disease courses. Whole-study results and caveats: Normalized Chao1 diversity was significantly lower in multiple sclerosis patients than in controls. With TRBV5-6, TRBV5-1 and TRBV20-1 included, about five TRBV segments were more frequent in patients than in controls.

The CDR3 has 17 residues. V lost 5 bases and J lost 1, with 19 bases in between. Germline values: CDR1 SEHNR, CDR2 FQNEAQ (reference sequence). This clonotype was counted a few times. Antigen specificity is unknown. Included in the TCR beta cDNA libraries were unique molecular identifiers. With about 0.9 to 11 million T cells as the source, 540,000 or so cDNA molecules resulted. Each CDR3 protein gets one entry after TCRdb re-called the PCR reads with MiXCR. The sample records a few hundred thousand distinct CDR3 sequences, 34% being singletons. The material sequenced was blood. This receptor was obtained from a girl aged 2-17 years with multiple sclerosis. The rearrangement joins TRBV7-9 to TRBJ2-3; possibly TRBD2 for D (7 bases). CDR3 DNA: TGTGCCAGCAGCCCGCAATCCGCGGGGGCCGGCACAGATACGCAGTATTTT. Translating gives CASSPQSAGAGTDTQYF. The full variable domain, rest sourced from reference TRBV7-9 and TRBJ2-3, is DTGVSQNPRHKITKRGQNVTFRCDPISEHNRLYWYRQTLGQGPEFLTYFQNEAQLEKSRLLSDRFSAERPKGSFSTLEIQRTEQGDSAMYLCASSPQSAGAGTDTQYFGPGTRLTVL.